Listed below are T cell receptor beta chains from one sample, sequenced in a study of cytomegalovirus exposure and HLA in healthy donors. Repertoires were generated with immunoSEQ multiplex PCR, while TCRdb's copy carries only in-frame clones and drops some. The table records about 110,000 clones, approximately 80% of them present only once. Material: PBMCs. Receptors originate from a woman aged 25-40 years in good health and CMV-seropositive. Each CDR3 is given with its conserved first and last residue. The D gene is left open where the match is weak. Part of the rows lack a size; the others show once, few, many or a class for expanded clones.

TRBV19,-,TRBJ1-1,TRBD1,CASRTAGGGQGRYEAFF,TGTGCCAGTAGGACGGCCGGTGGGGGACAGGGGAGGTATGAAGCTTTCTTT
TRBV5-1,-,TRBJ1-1,TRBD1,CASSEFTGTVNTEAFF,TGCGCCAGCAGCGAATTCACCGGGACAGTGAACACTGAAGCTTTCTTT
TRBV7-9,few,TRBJ1-1,-,CASSLVSQKKAFF,TGTGCCAGCAGCTTAGTGAGCCAAAAAAAAGCTTTCTTT
TRBV7-3,-,TRBJ2-3,-,CASSPRVTASAGTQYF,TGTGCCAGCAGCCCAAGGGTGACGGCCTCGGCGGGCACGCAGTATTTT
TRBV29-1,-,TRBJ2-2,-,CSVAGDPTGELFF,TGCAGCGTCGCAGGGGACCCCACCGGGGAGCTGTTTTTT
TRBV11-2,once,TRBJ1-2,TRBD1,CASSLDRQGYGYTF,TGTGCCAGCAGCTTGGACCGACAGGGTTATGGCTACACCTTC
TRBV12-5,once,TRBJ2-7,TRBD2,CASGLVILHGLAGGNHSYEQYF,TGTGCTAGTGGTTTGGTAATATTACATGGACTAGCGGGAGGAAATCACTCCTACGAGCAGTACTTC
TRBV7-2,-,TRBJ1-1,-,CASTRQMNTEAFF,TGTGCCAGCACCCGACAGATGAACACTGAAGCTTTCTTT
TRBV15,few,TRBJ2-7,TRBD1,CATSRDRSYEQYF,TGTGCCACCAGCAGGGACAGGTCCTACGAGCAGTACTTC
TRBV27,once,TRBJ2-1,-,CASSSERSSYNEQFF,TGTGCCAGCAGTTCTGAACGTAGCTCCTACAATGAGCAGTTCTTC
TRBV29-1,-,TRBJ1-4,-,CSVGQFATNEKLFF,TGCAGCGTTGGGCAGTTTGCAACTAATGAAAAACTGTTTTTT
TRBV5-8,-,TRBJ1-6,-,CASSFVGQLNSPLHF,TGTGCCAGCAGCTTCGTCGGACAGTTAAATTCACCCCTCCACTTT
TRBV27,-,TRBJ1-1,-,CASFLYTEAFF,TGTGCCTCTTTCCTGTACACTGAAGCTTTCTTT
TRBV7-9,-,TRBJ2-5,-,CASSHRTTQETQYF,TGTGCCAGCAGCCACAGGACTACCCAAGAGACCCAGTACTTC
TRBV19,-,TRBJ1-4,-,CASSVIGGPSEKLFF,TGTGCCAGTAGTGTAATCGGAGGACCATCTGAAAAACTGTTTTTT
TRBV19,-,TRBJ1-2,-,CASRKNQGRGYTF,TGTGCCAGTCGGAAGAACCAGGGTCGGGGCTACACCTTC
TRBV30,once,TRBJ2-1,TRBD2,CAWSQAGGREQFF,TGTGCCTGGAGCCAAGCGGGGGGGCGCGAGCAGTTCTTC
TRBV5-1,-,TRBJ1-2,TRBD1,CASSFTGTEYGYTF,TGCGCCAGCAGCTTTACCGGGACAGAATATGGCTACACCTTC
TRBV14,-,TRBJ1-3,-,CASSQERSGNTIYF,TGTGCCAGCAGCCAAGAGAGGAGTGGAAACACCATATATTTT
TRBV11-2,once,TRBJ1-2,TRBD1,CASSWGQGQYGYTF,TGTGCCAGCAGCTGGGGACAGGGGCAATATGGCTACACCTTC
TRBV5-8,-,TRBJ2-7,TRBD1,CASSPGTGETYEQYF,TGTGCCAGCAGCCCCGGGACAGGGGAAACCTACGAGCAGTACTTC
TRBV19,-,TRBJ1-1,-,CASNQGPTGLEAFF,TGTGCCAGCAATCAGGGGCCAACGGGTCTTGAAGCTTTCTTT
TRBV27,-,TRBJ2-7,TRBD1,CASTPSGQGAHSYEQYF,TGTGCCAGCACCCCCTCGGGACAGGGGGCCCACTCCTACGAGCAGTACTTC
TRBV6-5,-,TRBJ1-5,-,CASSYARGNQPQHF,TGTGCCAGCAGTTACGCCCGGGGCAATCAGCCCCAGCATTTT
TRBV27,-,TRBJ2-7,TRBD2,CASSAAGTSGFLSYEQYF,TGTGCCAGCAGCGCCGCCGGGACTAGCGGTTTTCTCTCCTACGAGCAGTACTTC
TRBV7-9,-,TRBJ2-5,-,CASSLALGETQYF,TGTGCCAGCAGCTTAGCACTAGGGGAGACCCAGTACTTC
TRBV2,-,TRBJ2-1,TRBD2,CASSDEGLAGFVQFF,TGTGCCAGCAGTGATGAGGGGCTAGCGGGATTCGTGCAGTTCTTC
TRBV6-5,-,TRBJ1-1,-,CASSYGVMNTEAFF,TGTGCCAGCAGTTACGGAGTCATGAACACTGAAGCTTTCTTT
TRBV13,-,TRBJ2-1,TRBD2,CASSFPGGNEQFF,TGTGCCAGCAGCTTCCCGGGGGGCAATGAGCAGTTCTTC
TRBV7-9,-,TRBJ1-1,TRBD1,CASSSYRTGITEAFF,TGTGCCAGCAGCTCCTACAGGACAGGGATTACTGAAGCTTTCTTT
TRBV10-1,-,TRBJ1-1,-,CASSESPLRTLEDTEAFF,TGCGCCAGCAGTGAGTCGCCACTCCGGACACTGGAAGACACTGAAGCTTTCTTT
TRBV9,-,TRBJ2-4,-,CASSVGGLAKNIQYF,TGTGCCAGCAGCGTAGGGGGACTAGCCAAAAACATTCAGTACTTC
TRBV6-5,few,TRBJ1-5,TRBD1,CASSQDRDYQPQHF,TGTGCCAGCAGTCAAGACAGGGACTATCAGCCCCAGCATTTT
TRBV25-1,few,TRBJ1-1,-,CASRASGATEAFF,TGTGCCAGCAGAGCTTCAGGGGCCACTGAAGCTTTCTTT
TRBV5-5,-,TRBJ2-7,-,CASSFGGLDEQYF,TGTGCCAGCAGCTTCGGGGGTCTGGACGAGCAGTACTTC
TRBV5-1,-,TRBJ2-7,-,CASSLGSGKGYEQYF,TGCGCCAGCAGCTTGGGGTCAGGGAAAGGTTACGAGCAGTACTTC
TRBV10-3,-,TRBJ2-2,-,CAISEGGTRTGELFF,TGTGCCATCAGTGAGGGAGGGACCAGGACCGGGGAGCTGTTTTTT
TRBV28,-,TRBJ1-3,TRBD1,CASSSWTGTGNTIYF,TGTGCCAGCAGTTCGTGGACAGGAACTGGAAACACCATATATTTT
TRBV7-7,-,TRBJ2-5,-,CASSSGQGETQYF,TGTGCTAGCAGCTCAGGACAAGGAGAGACCCAGTACTTC
TRBV6-5,-,TRBJ1-2,TRBD1,CASSREQGYGYTF,TGTGCCAGCAGCCGAGAACAGGGGTATGGCTACACCTTC
TRBV6-1,-,TRBJ1-2,TRBD1,CASSGHQGRGINNYGYTF,TGTGCCAGCAGTGGCCATCAGGGCAGGGGGATTAACAACTATGGCTACACCTTC
TRBV19,few,TRBJ1-1,-,CASSIRDFRTEAFF,TGTGCCAGTAGTATACGGGATTTTCGGACTGAAGCTTTCTTT
TRBV6-1,once,TRBJ2-7,-,CASSDQYSSYEQYF,TGTGCCAGCAGTGACCAATACAGCTCCTACGAGCAGTACTTC
TRBV18,-,TRBJ2-7,TRBD1,CASSADGQGYEQYF,TGTGCCAGCTCAGCCGACGGACAGGGTTACGAGCAGTACTTC
TRBV5-1,few,TRBJ1-2,-,CASSPPVGEGYGYTF,TGCGCCAGCAGCCCGCCGGTGGGGGAGGGCTATGGCTACACCTTC
TRBV4-1,-,TRBJ2-2,TRBD2,CASSQAPVGTTHNTGELFF,TGCGCCAGCAGCCAAGCCCCGGTGGGGACTACCCATAACACCGGGGAGCTGTTTTTT
TRBV5-1,-,TRBJ2-7,TRBD1,CATSRAGGKDEQYF,TGCGCCACTTCTAGGGCAGGGGGCAAGGACGAGCAGTACTTC
TRBV5-1,-,TRBJ1-4,-,CASSLGGNEKLFF,TGCGCCAGCAGCTTAGGCGGGAATGAAAAACTGTTTTTT
TRBV10-3,-,TRBJ2-7,TRBD1,CAISELITGGRYEQYF,TGTGCCATCAGTGAACTCATCACAGGGGGCAGGTACGAGCAGTACTTC
TRBV5-1,-,TRBJ1-4,-,CASSLPSGEPNEKLFF,TGCGCCAGCAGCTTACCCTCAGGGGAACCTAATGAAAAACTGTTTTTT
TRBV2,few,TRBJ1-6,-,CASSPYRSPLHF,TGTGCCAGCAGCCCTTACAGATCACCCCTCCACTTT
TRBV6-4,few,TRBJ1-1,TRBD1,CASSLDGQGIYTEAFF,TGTGCCAGCAGTCTCGACGGACAGGGGATTTACACTGAAGCTTTCTTT
TRBV6-1,few,TRBJ1-1,-,CASSEALGMRRAFF,TGTGCCAGCAGTGAAGCGCTTGGCATGAGGCGGGCTTTCTTT
TRBV7-3,-,TRBJ2-7,-,CASSLLGEGEQYF,TGTGCCAGCAGCTTACTGGGAGAAGGAGAGCAGTACTTC
TRBV27,-,TRBJ2-3,-,CASSLPPERGTDTQYF,TGTGCCAGCAGTTTACCCCCTGAGCGGGGCACAGATACGCAGTATTTT